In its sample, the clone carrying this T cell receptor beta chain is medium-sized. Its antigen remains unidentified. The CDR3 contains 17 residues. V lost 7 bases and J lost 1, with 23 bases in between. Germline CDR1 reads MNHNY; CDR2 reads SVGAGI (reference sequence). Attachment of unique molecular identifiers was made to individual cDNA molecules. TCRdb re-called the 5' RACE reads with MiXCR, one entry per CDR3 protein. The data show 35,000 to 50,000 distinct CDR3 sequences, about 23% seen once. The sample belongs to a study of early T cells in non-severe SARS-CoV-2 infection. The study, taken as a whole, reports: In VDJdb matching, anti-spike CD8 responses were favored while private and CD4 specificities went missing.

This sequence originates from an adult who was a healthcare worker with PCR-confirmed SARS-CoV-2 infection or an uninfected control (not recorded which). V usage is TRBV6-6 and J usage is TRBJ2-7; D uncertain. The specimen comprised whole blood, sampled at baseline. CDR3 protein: CASTVLIDSGTSYEQYF. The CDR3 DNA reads TGTGCCAGCACGGTCCTCATAGATTCGGGTACGTCCTACGAGCAGTACTTC.